These T cell receptor beta chains were read from a single sample in a study of shared clonotypes between healthy human individuals. Sequencing used immunoSEQ multiplex PCR; TCRdb keeps in-frame clones, though not all of them. Seen here are about 2.1 million clones, roughly 93% observed once, and the top ten hold 1.5% to 2%. Sequencing was done on a sample of naive CD8+ T cells from PBMCs. The receptor set was obtained from a man younger than 35 in good health. Some clones in this sample may be carry-over from other donors' samples. Both conserved end residues are part of each CDR3. The order of the fields is V gene, CDR3 protein.

v_gene: TRBV13
CDR3aa: CASSSDRGNTDTQYF

v_gene: TRBV29-1
CDR3aa: CSVKGKGTDTQYF

v_gene: TRBV27
CDR3aa: CASSPTSGIGAYEQYF

v_gene: TRBV27
CDR3aa: CASSLSPTLGETQYF

v_gene: TRBV7-9
CDR3aa: CASSTGTGVSEAFF

v_gene: TRBV10-3
CDR3aa: CAISDWDDNTGELFF

v_gene: TRBV15
CDR3aa: CATSRVSGANVLTF

v_gene: TRBV11-2
CDR3aa: CASSLASGPGPYEQYF

v_gene: TRBV11-2
CDR3aa: CASSLVWYEQYF

v_gene: TRBV10-3
CDR3aa: CATGSSNEQFF

v_gene: TRBV7-9
CDR3aa: CASSLVGGNTGELFF

v_gene: TRBV18
CDR3aa: CASSQTLSDRGSWYEQYF

v_gene: TRBV2
CDR3aa: CASRGFELTETISGNTIYF

v_gene: TRBV7-6
CDR3aa: CASSLSGLGSSYNEQFF

v_gene: TRBV10-1
CDR3aa: CASRDQTSDEQYF

v_gene: TRBV7-9
CDR3aa: CASSFGRMDEQYF

v_gene: TRBV7-8
CDR3aa: CASSPMGLGYEQYF

v_gene: TRBV7-3
CDR3aa: CASSFRLAGPDLRHNEQFF

v_gene: TRBV7-3
CDR3aa: CASSFRDRKDEQFF

v_gene: TRBV28
CDR3aa: CASSASGGTDTQYF

v_gene: TRBV2
CDR3aa: CASLGQGAGDGYTF

v_gene: TRBV27
CDR3aa: CASSLGTNTGELFF

v_gene: TRBV27
CDR3aa: CASSLYRETEQFF

v_gene: TRBV5-5
CDR3aa: CASSLSDGMISGANVLTF

v_gene: TRBV5-6
CDR3aa: CASSFYQQNLYEQYF

v_gene: TRBV28
CDR3aa: CASSLTQGAIVNTEAFF

v_gene: TRBV5-1
CDR3aa: CASSWGTLRSDEQFF

v_gene: TRBV6-1
CDR3aa: CASSGPHQGSRLSNQPQHF

v_gene: TRBV5-6
CDR3aa: CASSLGEGSYNEQFF

v_gene: TRBV27
CDR3aa: CASRMAGNQPQHF

v_gene: TRBV23-1
CDR3aa: CASSRSGQGEGSNQPQHF

v_gene: TRBV7-6
CDR3aa: CASSLSTGELFF

v_gene: TRBV14
CDR3aa: CASSQARGPGGTLTEAFF

v_gene: TRBV29-1
CDR3aa: CSVTSGSSYNEQFF

v_gene: TRBV9
CDR3aa: CASSFSGRALDTQYF

v_gene: TRBV5-1
CDR3aa: CASSQPRTGGADGELFF

v_gene: TRBV5-5
CDR3aa: CASSSPGQDFTDTQYF

v_gene: TRBV11-2
CDR3aa: CASSPREGGLYEQYF

v_gene: TRBV19
CDR3aa: CASSIIAWGTGDTEAFF

v_gene: TRBV4-3
CDR3aa: CASSPRLVRDYNEQFF

v_gene: TRBV7-8
CDR3aa: CAGSSGLAGGMLSSYNEQFF

v_gene: TRBV4-3
CDR3aa: CASTPSRGSSYEQYF

v_gene: TRBV27
CDR3aa: CASSPQGDEQFF

v_gene: TRBV5-4
CDR3aa: CASNWGDSEQYF

v_gene: TRBV14
CDR3aa: CASSQYRNNYGYTF

v_gene: TRBV19
CDR3aa: CASSSPGHYEQYF